The entry below gives a single T cell receptor beta chain sequence along with its context. Naive CD8 isolation took CD45RO-negative cells positively selected for CCR7 and excluded terminally differentiated effector memory CD45RA+ cells. V lost 5 bases, J lost 5 bases, and 6 bases stayed unmatched. Germline V gene data show CDR1 as SEHNR and CDR2 as FQNEAQ (reference sequence). This CDR3 spans 15 amino acids. The input for sorted-subset replicate PCRs was about 200 ng DNA, 25,000 to 35,000 T cell genomes. Original handling: From ImmunoSEQ came sequences covering only the junction and carrying no quality scores, so filtering differed. Produced via immunoSEQ multiplex PCR; TCRdb's table is partial and in-frame only. The V and J calls and the clone size are those of that table, but D and trimming were determined from the DNA. The top ten clones hold roughly 1.2% of a sample with about 2 million clones, about 95% of them seen once.

The data belong to a study of shared clonotypes between healthy human individuals. The source of this sequence is a man between 18 and 35 years old in good health. This chain connects TRBV7-9 to TRBJ2-2, with 9 bases lining up with TRBD1. Input material: naive CD8+ T cells sorted from blood. The CDR3 here is CASSPGQGKTGELFF. CDR3 in DNA: TGTGCCAGCAGCCCCGGACAGGGGAAAACCGGGGAGCTGTTTTTT.